This is a list of T cell receptor beta chains from one sample in a study of cytomegalovirus exposure and HLA in healthy donors. Libraries were prepared by immunoSEQ multiplex PCR; TCRdb keeps only in-frame clonotypes and omits some of them. Of 90,000 to 110,000 clones listed, 76% are singletons. Sample: PBMCs. The receptor set was obtained from a woman aged 45-60 years in good health and CMV-seropositive. The conserved cysteine and the conserved F or W are not part of the CDR3 here.

>TRBV9|TRBJ1-3
ASSEYATGSSGNTIY
>TRBV7-2|TRBJ2-3
ASSPPGLTNTQY
>TRBV5-4|TRBJ2-7
ASSFGGSSSYEQY
>TRBV7-7|TRBJ2-7
ASSPDTIRQRGPTYEQY
>TRBV9|TRBJ2-1
ASTGQDNEQF
>TRBV7-9|TRBJ1-2
ASSRAGNYGYT
>TRBV5-4|TRBJ1-1
ASSRKQGYDTEAF
>TRBV9|TRBJ2-1
ASSEGASSYNEQF
>TRBV5-5|TRBJ2-2
ASSPRRSGFGELF
>TRBV7-9|TRBJ2-7
ASSFGGWDEQY
>TRBV5-1|TRBJ2-5
ASSLAREKETQY
>TRBV7-2|TRBJ2-7
ASNLAGGPYEQY
>TRBV13|TRBJ2-6
ASSQDGGQGANGLT
>TRBV2|TRBJ1-4
ASSERGTGRINEKLF
>TRBV2|TRBJ1-1
ASSEPGQGVGEAF